Presented here are 23 T cell receptor beta chains from one specimen sequenced in a study of shared clonotypes between healthy human individuals. The method was immunoSEQ multiplex PCR; TCRdb's version includes in-frame clones alone and lacks a portion of them. The table has millions of clones, more than 80% seen once. The sequencing input was naive CD4+ T cells sorted from blood. Subset noted: CD45RA+ positively selected. The receptors were gathered from a man younger than 35 in good health.

This clone appeared a few times. The rearrangement links TRBV6-6 to TRBJ2-7; tentative D call: TRBD1 (6 bases). Germline V gene data show CDR1 as MNHNY and CDR2 as SVGAGI (reference sequence). V was cut by 4 bases and J by 1 base, with 11 bases left in between. The CDR3 loop spans 14 amino acids. The CDR3 sequence: CASSSPTGSYEQYF. CDR3 nucleotides: TGTGCCAGCAGTTCACCGACAGGATCCTACGAGCAGTACTTC.

The chain couples TRBV5-4 to TRBJ1-1; D is possibly TRBD1 (5 bases). V was trimmed by 4 bases and J by 0 bases, leaving 16 bases between them. The CDR3 is 16 residues long. Germline V gives CDR1 SGHNT, CDR2 YYREEE (reference sequence). The CDR3: CASSRFSGTLNTEAFF. The CDR3 bases are TGTGCCAGCAGCCGCTTTTCCGGGACGCTGAACACTGAAGCTTTCTTT.

The V gene is TRBV10-3, the J gene TRBJ2-5; 10 positions agree with TRBD1. CDR3 length: 16 amino acids. V shed 5 bases, J shed 1 base, and the junction held 7 bases outside the gene matches. Per germline, CDR1 ENHRY and CDR2 SYGVKD. CDR3 in DNA: TGTGCCATCAGTACCCTACGGACAGGGGGCCAAGAGACCCAGTACTTC. Its translation: CAISTLRTGGQETQYF.

The CDR3 nucleotides are TGTGCCAGCAGTCAGTTAGAGGCCCACAGGGGTAGATCGGGAAAACTGTTTTTT. This gives the protein CASSQLEAHRGRSGKLFF. J is TRBJ1-4 and V is TRBV28, with 7 positions matching TRBD1. The CDR3 has 18 residues. V trimming: 5 bases; J trimming: 10 bases; junction bases outside the gene matches: 22. CDR1 is MDHEN, CDR2 SYDVKM, per germline.

The V and J genes are TRBV19 and TRBJ2-2, with TRBD1 as a possible D gene (6 bases). Per the germline V gene, CDR1 is LNHDA and CDR2 is SQIVND (reference sequence). V lost 9 bases, J lost 1 base, and 9 bases lay in between. This CDR3 is built from 13 residues. The CDR3 DNA sequence: TGTGCCAGAACAGGGATGAACACCGGGGAGCTGTTTTTT. The encoded protein is CARTGMNTGELFF.

This chain uses TRBV7-2 with TRBJ2-1; D uncertain. The V and J ends lost 1 base and 0 bases respectively, with 7 bases between them. This CDR3 comprises 15 residues. Looked up from germline, CDR1 is SGHTA and CDR2 is FQGNSA. This CDR3 is CASSLGSFSYNEQFF. As DNA, the CDR3 is TGTGCCAGCAGCTTAGGAAGCTTCTCCTACAATGAGCAGTTCTTC.

This chain connects TRBV5-1 to TRBJ2-7, with 9 bases identical to TRBD1. The CDR3 contains 14 residues. With V trimmed by 5 bases and J by 1 base, 4 bases remained unmatched. CDR1 SGHRS and CDR2 YFSETQ come from the germline V gene. The CDR3, as DNA: TGCGCCAGCAGGGACAGGGGACTATCCTACGAGCAGTACTTC. Protein sequence: CASRDRGLSYEQYF.

The rearrangement links TRBV11-2 to TRBJ1-1; D not certain. The length of the CDR3 is 13 residues. The germline CDR1 and CDR2 sequences are SGHAT and FQNNGV. The V end lost 8 bases, the J end lost 6 bases, and 16 bases lay between the germline ends. The CDR3 DNA reads as TGTGCCAGCGCCGTTGACCCCCCTGCTGAAGCTTTCTTT. Translating gives CASAVDPPAEAFF.

J is TRBJ2-7 and V is TRBV10-1; TRBD2 aligns across 8 bases. The germline gives CDR1 WNHNN, CDR2 SYGVQD (reference sequence). The CDR3 sequence is 14 residues long. Unmatched junction bases numbered 9, after V lost 8 bases and J lost 3 bases. The CDR3 DNA is TGCGCCAGCGCTCTAGCGGGCCTTTGCTACGAGCAGTACTTC. Its protein product is CASALAGLCYEQYF.

This clone was found once. The gene calls are TRBV9 and TRBJ1-2; D ambiguous. The germline V gene encodes CDR1 SGDLS and CDR2 YYNGEE. This CDR3 contains 13 residues. With 0 bases removed from V and 3 bases from J, the gap between germline ends came to 6 bases. The CDR3 protein is CASSVEGYYGYTF. The DNA for the CDR3 is TGTGCCAGCAGCGTAGAGGGCTACTATGGCTACACCTTC.

V usage is TRBV7-8 and J usage is TRBJ1-1, with TRBD1 matching 7 bases. From germline, CDR1 is SGHVS and CDR2 FQNEAQ. Germline trimming cut 0 bases from V and 0 bases from J; bases unmatched to any gene: 10. CDR3 size: 18 residues. As DNA, the CDR3 is TGTGCCAGCAGCTTAGCGAGGGGGGCCGGGACAGTGAACACTGAAGCTTTCTTT. Its protein is CASSLARGAGTVNTEAFF.

This chain joins TRBV5-5 and TRBJ2-7, with 15 bases aligning to TRBD2. Germline CDR1 is SGHKS and CDR2 is YYEKEE (reference sequence). CDR3 length: 16 residues. V shed 6 bases, J shed 6 bases, and the junction held 10 bases outside the gene matches. The CDR3 loop reads CASTRGLAGGRGEQYF. The CDR3 DNA sequence: TGTGCCAGCACCCGGGGACTAGCGGGGGGCCGGGGCGAGCAGTACTTC.

The chain employs TRBV7-9 and TRBJ1-2, with D possibly matching TRBD1 (5 bases). Germline CDR1 SEHNR, CDR2 FQNEAQ (reference sequence). The CDR3 has 14 residues. V shed 5 bases and J shed 0 bases, with 10 bases lying between them. The CDR3 is CASSEGTANYGYTF. CDR3 sequence (DNA): TGTGCCAGCAGCGAGGGGACGGCTAACTATGGCTACACCTTC.

This chain connects TRBV14 to TRBJ1-5, with TRBD1 matching over 10 bases. Per germline, CDR1 SGHDN and CDR2 FVKESK. The CDR3 loop spans 16 amino acids. V lost 0 bases and J lost 16; bases outside the gene matches: 15. CDR3 sequence: CASSQDPRDRGGGRHF. The CDR3 DNA is TGTGCCAGCAGCCAAGATCCCAGGGACAGGGGAGGTGGTCGTCATTTT.

A note on this clone: The sample holds other DNA sequences that translate to the same CDR3. This rearrangement joins TRBV30 to TRBJ2-7, with D possibly being TRBD1 (5 bases). Trimming removed 5 bases from V and 4 bases from J, with 9 bases in between. CDR3 length: 11 residues. Germline V gene lookup returns CDR1 GTSNPN and CDR2 SVGIG (reference sequence). The CDR3 spells CAWAGPYEQYF. The CDR3 DNA reads as TGTGCCTGGGCAGGGCCTTACGAGCAGTACTTC.

The chain links TRBV4-1 to TRBJ2-1; no clear D gene. V was trimmed by 1 base and J by 0 bases, leaving 10 bases between them. There are 16 residues in the CDR3. CDR1 MGHRA and CDR2 YSYEKL come from the germline V gene. The CDR3 DNA follows: TGCGCCAGCAGCCAAGCAAACTTGAACTCCTACAATGAGCAGTTCTTC. Protein: CASSQANLNSYNEQFF.

CDR3 amino acids: CASSLGQATYEQYF. The CDR3 coding sequence is TGTGCCAGCAGCTTGGGCCAGGCCACCTACGAGCAGTACTTC. This chain joins TRBV5-5 and TRBJ2-7; D not certain. CDR1 and CDR2 from the germline V gene are SGHKS and YYEKEE (reference sequence). V was pared by 0 bases and J by 2 bases, with 9 bases between. This CDR3 comprises 14 residues.

As for this clone: This may be a read error: a much more frequent sequence differs by one nucleotide. The V gene is TRBV7-8, the J gene TRBJ1-1; no clear D gene. Germline V CDR1 and CDR2: SGHVS, FQNEAQ. Trimming cost V 5 bases and J 1 base, with 8 bases left between them. This CDR3 is built from 13 residues. CDR3 in amino acids: CASSVVGNTEAFF. The CDR3 DNA is TGTGCCAGCAGCGTAGTGGGGAACACTGAAGCTTTCTTT.

This sequence joins TRBV9 and TRBJ2-7; D may correspond to TRBD1 or TRBD2 (6 bases each). Germline assignment: CDR1 SGDLS and CDR2 YYNGEE. V was clipped by 4 bases and J by 4 bases, with 18 bases between them. The CDR3 is made up of 15 amino acids. CDR3 bases: TGTGCCAGCAGCAAGGGACATTCTGCGGGGTACGAGCAGTACTTC. It codes for CASSKGHSAGYEQYF.

The rearrangement joins TRBV18 to TRBJ1-2; TRBD1 matches at 7 bases. This CDR3 comprises 14 residues. J lost 4 bases, V lost 3 bases, and 5 bases had no gene match. The V gene's germline CDR1 is KGHSH and CDR2 LQKENI. The DNA for the CDR3 is TGTGCCAGCTCACCGCGAGGGGGCGTCTATGGCTACACCTTC. Protein product: CASSPRGGVYGYTF. The full variable domain, in which reference TRBV18 and TRBJ1-2 provide the parts outside the CDR3, is NAGVMQNPRHLVRRRGQEARLRCSPMKGHSHVYWYRQLPEEGLKFMVYLQKENIIDESGMPKERFSAEFPKEGPSILRIQQVVRGDSAAYFCASSPRGGVYGYTFGSGTRLTVV.

This rearrangement joins TRBV27 to TRBJ1-2; 10 bases fit TRBD1. V lost 5 bases and J lost 7; bases outside the gene matches: 4. Germline V gives CDR1 MNHEY, CDR2 SMNVEV (reference sequence). The CDR3 is 13 amino acids. CDR3 DNA sequence: TGTGCCAGCAGTCCTGGGACAGGGGTTGGCTACACCTTC. Protein sequence: CASSPGTGVGYTF.

This clone was seen only once. The chain couples TRBV5-1 to TRBJ2-6; TRBD1 might be the D (6 bases). Germline V CDR1 and CDR2: SGHRS, YFSETQ. V was shortened by 3 bases and J by 0 bases, with 28 bases between the two germline ends. This CDR3 has 22 residues. CDR3 nucleotide sequence: TGCGCCAGCAGCTCGACTGCCCCGGCCCGGGACACGATTTACTCTGGGGCCAACGTCCTGACTTTC. Encoded protein: CASSSTAPARDTIYSGANVLTF.

This chain links TRBV19 with TRBJ1-3; 11 bases are a match to TRBD1. The CDR3 is made up of 15 amino acids. Per the germline V gene, CDR1 is LNHDA and CDR2 is SQIVND (reference sequence). V trimming: 5 bases; J trimming: 1 base; junction bases outside the gene matches: 1. The CDR3: CASSGQGASGNTIYF. As DNA, the CDR3 is TGTGCCAGTAGTGGACAGGGGGCTTCTGGAAACACCATATATTTT.